This entry lists 29 T cell receptor beta chains sequenced from one sample in a study of cytomegalovirus exposure and HLA in healthy donors. Researchers ran the PCR with 60 Vbeta and 13 Jbeta primers. TCRdb's table, derived via immunoSEQ multiplex PCR, lists solely in-frame clones and lacks some. The sample carries around 170,000 clones, approximately 78% recorded once. Sequencing was carried out using PBMCs. All receptors derive from a male donor in good health and CMV-seronegative.

The J gene is TRBJ1-1, the V gene TRBV28, with 9 nucleotides matching TRBD1. J gave up 2 bases and V 5 bases, and 6 bases lay outside the gene matches. CDR1 is MDHEN and CDR2 is SYDVKM in the germline V gene. The CDR3 is 15 residues long. The CDR3 nucleotides are TGTGCCAGCAGTCTATCGACAGGGGGAAACACTGAAGCTTTCTTT. Amino acids: CASSLSTGGNTEAFF.

This clone was observed once. This chain links TRBV18 with TRBJ1-4; TRBD1 matches at 10 bases. J was trimmed by 7 bases and V by 3 bases; bases with no gene match: 8. Germline values: CDR1 KGHSH, CDR2 LQKENI. This CDR3 is built from 16 residues. The DNA for the CDR3 is TGTGCCAGCTCACCCCTAGGACAGGGGGTGAGTGAAAAACTGTTTTTT. Amino acids: CASSPLGQGVSEKLFF.

The chain carries TRBV27 and TRBJ2-2; 10 bases map to TRBD1. Unmatched junction bases numbered 9, after V lost 7 bases and J lost 4 bases. Germline V CDR1 and CDR2: MNHEY, SMNVEV (reference sequence). CDR3 length: 16 residues. The CDR3 is CASTPRQGAATGELFF. Here the CDR3 DNA reads TGTGCCAGCACTCCCCGACAGGGGGCAGCCACCGGGGAGCTGTTTTTT.

This clone was detected a few times. The chain links TRBV9 to TRBJ1-5; D unresolved. This CDR3 spans 14 amino acids. The V end lost 0 bases, the J end lost 6 bases, and 10 bases lay between the germline ends. Germline V gives CDR1 SGDLS, CDR2 YYNGEE. The CDR3 reads CASSVVADTQPQHF. CDR3 nucleotide sequence: TGTGCCAGCAGCGTAGTTGCAGATACTCAGCCCCAGCATTTT.

This rearrangement joins TRBV9 to TRBJ1-1, with 7 bases lining up with TRBD1. The CDR3 loop spans 14 amino acids. With V trimmed by 7 bases and J by 0 bases, 6 bases remained unmatched. Germline V gene lookup returns CDR1 SGDLS and CDR2 YYNGEE. The CDR3 loop is CASSSQGLNTEAFF. The CDR3 DNA follows: TGTGCCAGCTCATCACAGGGGCTGAACACTGAAGCTTTCTTT.

The V and J genes are TRBV11-1 and TRBJ2-7, with 9 positions matching TRBD1. V lost 3 bases to trimming and J lost 6 bases; unmatched junction nucleotides: 9. From germline, CDR1 is SGHAT and CDR2 FQDESV (reference sequence). The CDR3 spans 15 residues. The CDR3 region is CASSFPGQGFVEQYF. The CDR3 coding sequence is TGTGCCAGCAGCTTTCCGGGACAGGGATTTGTCGAGCAGTACTTC.

The J gene is TRBJ2-1, the V gene TRBV27, with TRBD1 matching over 9 bases. Germline CDR1 and CDR2: MNHEY and SMNVEV (reference sequence). The CDR3 covers 16 residues. Germline trimming cut 6 bases from V and 6 bases from J; bases unmatched to any gene: 12. CDR3 amino acids: CASSPLGQGYFNEQFF. The CDR3 nucleotides read TGTGCCAGCAGCCCGCTCGGACAGGGGTATTTCAATGAGCAGTTCTTC.

This clone was counted only a few times. The same CDR3 can be traced to other DNA sequences in this sample. This chain joins TRBV9 and TRBJ1-1; D is perhaps TRBD1 (5 bases). Germline values: CDR1 SGDLS, CDR2 YYNGEE. CDR3 length: 13 residues. Trimming left V 3 bases short and J 2 bases short, with 8 bases between. The CDR3 nucleotides are TGTGCCAGCAGCGCGCAGGGAAACACTGAAGCTTTCTTT. Translation gives CASSAQGNTEAFF.

The chain combines TRBV7-2 with TRBJ2-7; 13 bases map to TRBD2. CDR1 and CDR2 (germline): SGHTA, FQGNSA. CDR3 length: 16 amino acids. Losses at the gene ends were 0 bases for V and 7 bases for J; bases not matched to a gene: 6. The CDR3 spells CASSLAVTSGGAEQYF. The DNA of the CDR3 is TGTGCCAGCAGCTTAGCGGTCACTAGCGGGGGGGCGGAGCAGTACTTC.

This clone was observed a single time. The V and J genes are TRBV5-5 and TRBJ1-4, with D hard to call. From germline, CDR1 is SGHKS and CDR2 YYEKEE (reference sequence). Trimming took off 1 base at V and 4 bases at J, with 11 bases between the two ends. The CDR3 length is 15 residues. CDR3: CASSLISYINEKLFF. Here the CDR3 DNA reads TGTGCCAGCAGCTTGATCTCTTATATTAATGAAAAACTGTTTTTT.

The V and J genes are TRBV29-1 and TRBJ2-5, with TRBD1 matching 7 bases. V shed 6 bases and J 5 bases; nucleotides not matched to a gene: 9. Germline-derived CDR1 and CDR2 are SQVTM and ANQGSEA. The CDR3 loop spans 13 amino acids. The CDR3, as DNA: TGCAGCGTGAGACAGGGTGGGTCGGAGACCCAGTACTTC. Its translation: CSVRQGGSETQYF.

To note about this clone: Different DNA sequences within this sample yield the same CDR3. The chain joins TRBV14 to TRBJ1-2, with unresolved D. Germline CDR1 is SGHDN and CDR2 is FVKESK. V was pared by 0 bases and J by 5 bases, with 7 bases between. The CDR3 covers 13 residues. The CDR3 DNA reads TGTGCCAGCAGCCAAGATCGGTCATATGGCTACACCTTC. Its protein product is CASSQDRSYGYTF.

V usage is TRBV19 and J usage is TRBJ1-4, with 9 bases identical to TRBD1. The length of the CDR3 is 14 residues. From germline, CDR1 is LNHDA and CDR2 SQIVND (reference sequence). V lost 7 bases, J lost 1 base, and 1 base stayed unmatched. CDR3 sequence (DNA): TGTGCCAGTAAGACAGGGGGAACTAATGAAAAACTGTTTTTT. Translating it yields CASKTGGTNEKLFF.

This chain joins TRBV5-1 and TRBJ1-5; maybe TRBD1 (5 bases). The CDR3 sequence is 16 residues long. V shed 0 bases and J shed 6 bases, with 16 bases lying between them. Germline V gene lookup returns CDR1 SGHRS and CDR2 YFSETQ. CDR3 sequence (DNA): TGCGCCAGCAGCTTGGGGTCAGGAGGGGCCGGTCAGCCCCAGCATTTT. Translating it yields CASSLGSGGAGQPQHF. Supplemented by reference TRBV5-1 and TRBJ1-5, the full variable domain reads KAGVTQTPRYLIKTRGQQVTLSCSPISGHRSVSWYQQTPGQGLQFLFEYFSETQRNKGNFPGRFSGRQFSNSRSEMNVSTLELGDSALYLCASSLGSGGAGQPQHFGDGTRLSIL.

The genes are TRBV7-2 and TRBJ1-5, with 7 bases lining up with TRBD1. There are 16 residues in the CDR3. The V segment lost 5 bases and the J segment 0 bases; nucleotides outside the gene matches: 7. Germline lookup yields CDR1 SGHTA and CDR2 FQGNSA. CDR3 DNA: TGTGCCAGCAGCGCAAGGACAGGAAATAGCAATCAGCCCCAGCATTTT. Residues: CASSARTGNSNQPQHF.

The chain links TRBV2 to TRBJ1-1; perhaps TRBD1 as D (6 bases). V shed 4 bases and J shed 2 bases, with 11 bases lying between them. The germline V gene encodes CDR1 SNHLY and CDR2 FYNNEI. This CDR3 comprises 14 residues. The CDR3 sequence: CASSVGQLNTEAFF. As DNA, the CDR3 is TGTGCCAGCAGTGTCGGACAGCTCAACACTGAAGCTTTCTTT. Based on the CDR3 plus reference TRBV2 and TRBJ1-1, the full variable domain is EPEVTQTPSHQVTQMGQEVILRCVPISNHLYFYWYRQILGQKVEFLVSFYNNEISEKSEIFDDQFSVERPDGSNFTLKIRSTKLEDSAMYFCASSVGQLNTEAFFGQGTRLTVV.

The gene calls are TRBV4-3 and TRBJ1-5; unclear D gene. The CDR3 has 15 amino acids. Trimming took off 0 bases at V and 2 bases at J, with 8 bases between the two ends. Germline V gene data show CDR1 as LGHNA and CDR2 as YSLEER. The CDR3 DNA is TGCGCCAGCAGCCAAGACCCCGGAGGCAATCAGCCCCAGCATTTT. Protein product: CASSQDPGGNQPQHF.

The genes are TRBV18 and TRBJ2-3; D is possibly TRBD1 (6 bases). CDR1 is KGHSH, CDR2 LQKENI, per germline. This CDR3 region has 15 residues. V was pared by 4 bases and J by 2 bases, with 13 bases between. CDR3 sequence: CASSQFWTDTDTQYF. Written as DNA, the CDR3 is TGTGCCAGCTCACAATTTTGGACAGACACAGATACGCAGTATTTT.

This clone was seen once. This chain uses TRBV9 with TRBJ2-3; 14 bases are shared with TRBD2. Germline V gives CDR1 SGDLS, CDR2 YYNGEE. V lost 1 base to trimming and J lost 2 bases; unmatched junction nucleotides: 6. The CDR3 sequence is 18 residues long. Written as DNA, the CDR3 is TGTGCCAGCAGCGTAAGTGGGACTAGCGGGGGCCTCACAGATACGCAGTATTTT. Encoded protein: CASSVSGTSGGLTDTQYF.

V and J are TRBV6-6 and TRBJ2-4, with a possible D match to TRBD2 (6 bases). V lost 6 bases to trimming and J lost 0 bases, with 12 bases between them. Germline lookup yields CDR1 MNHNY and CDR2 SVGAGI (reference sequence). This CDR3 comprises 15 residues. CDR3 amino acids: CASRLRDLAKNIQYF. In DNA, the CDR3 is TGTGCCAGCAGGCTACGGGACTTAGCCAAAAACATTCAGTACTTC.

J is TRBJ1-2 and V is TRBV28; weak D call: TRBD1 (6 bases). The ends were cut back, 11 bases at V and 4 bases at J, with 8 bases in the middle. Germline CDR1 is MDHEN and CDR2 is SYDVKM. The length of the CDR3 is 10 residues. The CDR3 coding sequence is TGTGCCGCAGGGGTCTATGGCTACACCTTC. Its protein product is CAAGVYGYTF.

In its sample, this clone was seen a few times. CDR3 nucleotide sequence: TGTGCCAGCAGCTGGGACAGGGGCGGTGAAAAACTGTTTTTT. It is translated as CASSWDRGGEKLFF. The rearrangement uses TRBV6-5 and TRBJ1-4, with 10 positions matching TRBD1. Germline V gene sequence: CDR1 MNHEY, CDR2 SVGAGI. The CDR3 has 14 amino acids. V trimming: 6 bases; J trimming: 7 bases; junction bases outside the gene matches: 5.

The chain joins TRBV27 to TRBJ2-7; 10 bases align to TRBD2. The CDR3 length is 16 residues. Germline assignment: CDR1 MNHEY and CDR2 SMNVEV (reference sequence). The junction had 8 bases not matched to a gene; V was cut back by 2 bases and J by 4 bases. The CDR3 DNA reads TGTGCCAGCAGTTTAGCCCGGGCTAGCGGGGGATACGAGCAGTACTTC. It codes for CASSLARASGGYEQYF.

CDR3 residues: CASSSGTGRYNEQFF. The CDR3 nucleotides read TGCGCCAGCAGCTCCGGGACAGGGAGATACAATGAGCAGTTCTTC. The chain links TRBV5-1 to TRBJ2-1; 9 nucleotides align to TRBD1. The germline gives CDR1 SGHRS, CDR2 YFSETQ. The CDR3 has 15 residues. V shed 3 bases and J 4 bases; nucleotides not matched to a gene: 5.

A word on this clone: The junction shows a germline mismatch at one end, possibly a read error. The V gene is TRBV5-6, the J gene TRBJ2-7; 7 bases map to TRBD2. Germline loops: CDR1 SGHDT, CDR2 YYEEEE. This CDR3 is 15 amino acids long. DNA for the CDR3: TGTGCCAGCAGGTTGGGGGGGGGTACTTTCTACGAGCAGTACTTC. This translates into CASRLGGGTFYEQYF.

This rearrangement joins TRBV28 to TRBJ2-3; TRBD2 aligns across 9 bases. V was clipped by 4 bases and J by 1 base; unmatched bases: 12. Germline V gives CDR1 MDHEN, CDR2 SYDVKM. The CDR3 is 18 residues long. CDR3 bases: TGTGCCAGCAGTTGGGTGGCTAGCGGGACACCCCGCACAGATACGCAGTATTTT. The encoded protein is CASSWVASGTPRTDTQYF.

This clone was recorded once. The chain recombines TRBV7-2 with TRBJ2-1; D unresolved. V lost 3 bases and J 4 bases, leaving 10 bases between the germline ends. Germline CDR1 reads SGHTA; CDR2 reads FQGNSA. The CDR3 covers 14 residues. The CDR3, as DNA: TGTGCCAGCAGCTTGGTACGGAGATACAATGAGCAGTTCTTC. Residues: CASSLVRRYNEQFF.

The chain has TRBV19 and TRBJ1-6, with 7 bases identical to TRBD1. Germline-derived CDR1 and CDR2 are LNHDA and SQIVND (reference sequence). CDR3 length: 16 amino acids. V trimming: 5 bases; J trimming: 10 bases; junction bases outside the gene matches: 14. The CDR3 here is CASSVTGDPLSSPLHF. The CDR3 bases are TGTGCCAGTAGTGTAACAGGGGACCCGCTATCCTCACCCCTCCACTTT. The complete variable domain, with remaining parts taken from reference TRBV19 and TRBJ1-6, reads DGGITQSPKYLFRKEGQNVTLSCEQNLNHDAMYWYRQDPGQGLRLIYYSQIVNDFQKGDIAEGYSVSREKKESFPLTVTSAQKNPTAFYLCASSVTGDPLSSPLHFGNGTRLTVT.

The V and J genes are TRBV29-1 and TRBJ2-2; possibly TRBD1 for D (5 bases). Germline CDR1 is SQVTM and CDR2 is ANQGSEA. CDR3 length: 14 residues. The V and J ends lost 6 bases and 1 base respectively, with 12 bases between them. CDR3 sequence (DNA): TGCAGCGTCCCCCGCGACAGGAACACCGGGGAGCTGTTTTTT. The encoded protein is CSVPRDRNTGELFF.